This TCR beta chain was profiled in a study of cytomegalovirus exposure and HLA in healthy donors. Study information: Earlier work reported 100 million to 130 million unique TCR beta sequences from about 179 million T cells. General study results and limits: Likely technical artifact: a cluster of highly shared sequence variants. Roughly uniform sequencing depth across donors was assumed, possibly incorrectly. From TCR beta sequences, most subjects' HLA-A and HLA-B alleles were reportedly predicted accurately.

Of note for this clone: Its antigen is unidentified.

The study ran its PCR with 60 Vbeta and 13 Jbeta primers. Here immunoSEQ multiplex PCR was the method, and the copy in TCRdb shows in-frame clones only, minus some. This sample has roughly 80,000 clones; approximately 67% occur once, and the top ten carry roughly 4%. V was trimmed by 0 bases and J by 5 bases, leaving 16 bases between them. This CDR3 region has 17 residues. In germline, CDR1 is LGHNT, CDR2 FRNRAP. The receptor comes from a male donor in good health and CMV-seropositive. The sequenced sample consisted of PBMCs. The rearrangement uses TRBV12-5 and TRBJ2-2; D might be TRBD2 (6 bases). The CDR3 spells CASGLVRAGSGTGELFF. The CDR3 DNA sequence: TGTGCTAGTGGTTTGGTACGGGCGGGAAGTGGTACCGGGGAGCTGTTTTTT.